By frequency in the sample, the clone carrying this T cell receptor (beta chain) is medium-sized (0.01 to 0.1%). Profiling relied on immunoSEQ multiplex PCR, and the TCRdb table lists in-frame clones only, not all of them. Among 57,000 or so clones, 84% were seen once, and the ten largest hold under 6%. Germline-derived CDR1 and CDR2 are SEHNR and FQNEAQ (reference sequence). Trimming took off 0 bases at V and 7 bases at J, with 6 bases between the two ends. This CDR3 comprises 13 residues. Blood sampling took place at baseline, cycle 4 day 1, and cycle 7 day 1. The sample comes from a study of OX40 agonist ivuxolimab in advanced cancers.

Sequences were derived from CD4+ or CD8+ T cells sorted from blood, sampled in a trial of the OX40 agonist ivuxolimab. This receptor was obtained from an adult with an advanced solid tumor such as melanoma, head and neck, liver or kidney cancer. J is TRBJ2-2 and V is TRBV7-9; tentatively, D is TRBD2 (5 bases). The CDR3 region has the DNA TGTGCCAGCAGCTTAGCCGGGAACGGGGAGCTGTTTTTT. Encoded protein: CASSLAGNGELFF.